A single T cell receptor beta chain is shown here with its context. Its antigen remains unidentified. Trimming removed 8 bases from V and 1 base from J; junction bases left unmatched: 8. Germline loops: CDR1 MGHDK, CDR2 SYGVNS. The CDR3 totals 16 residues. This sample stems from a study of CD8+CD57+ T cells in acquired aplastic anemia. About the research overall: Isolated CD4+ and CD8+ cells, once sorted, yielded DNA averaging roughly 3 ug.

General observations from the study: Researchers report that 25 to 35 CD8+ CDR3 sequences appeared in both patients and controls.

Before being chosen for sequencing, patients had shown CD8+CD57+ cell expansion by flow cytometry. Each of the patients presented with severe acquired aplastic anemia. It was genomic DNA that served as the template for profiling TCR beta VDJ and CDR3. TCRdb called the reads again in MiXCR, with one record for every CDR3 protein. The table records 150,000 to 200,000 distinct CDR3 sequences, around 48% of them present only once. This chain joins TRBV25-1 and TRBJ1-4; 9 nucleotides line up with TRBD1. Sequenced sample: sorted CD4+, CD8+, or CD8+CD57+ T cells (not recorded which) from PBMCs. The clonotype was recovered from a human donor with aplastic anemia. The CDR3 spells CASQGQGTLTNEKLFF. CDR3 DNA sequence: TGTGCCAGCCAGGGACAGGGAACTTTAACTAATGAAAAACTGTTTTTT. Supplemented by reference TRBV25-1 and TRBJ1-4, the full variable domain reads EADIYQTPRYLVIGTGKKITLECSQTMGHDKMYWYQQDPGMELHLIHYSYGVNSTEKGDLSSESTVSRIRTEHFPLTLESARPSHTSQYLCASQGQGTLTNEKLFFGSGTQLSVL.